A single sample is the source of the 22 T cell receptor beta chains below, sequenced in a study of T cell responses to AZD1222 COVID-19 vaccine. The data were produced by immunoSEQ multiplex PCR, yet TCRdb's version contains in-frame clones alone and is incomplete. In the table there are around 88,000 clones, about 90% of which are singletons. The sample was peripheral blood, taken on day 0 of AZD1222 vaccination. The receptors stem from an adult in good health.

In this sample, this clone turned up a few times. V usage is TRBV27 and J usage is TRBJ2-4; TRBD1 aligns across 7 bases. V lost 4 bases to trimming and J lost 12 bases; unmatched junction nucleotides: 9. Germline CDR1 reads MNHEY; CDR2 reads SMNVEV (reference sequence). The CDR3 is 13 residues long. Here the CDR3 reads CASSSQGYRSQYF. The CDR3 DNA follows: TGTGCCAGCAGTTCACAGGGGTACCGTTCTCAGTACTTC.

V and J are TRBV30 and TRBJ2-1; possibly TRBD2 for D (5 bases). The CDR3 loop spans 16 amino acids. V lost 4 bases, J lost 5 bases, and 21 bases lay in between. Germline V gene data show CDR1 as GTSNPN and CDR2 as SVGIG (reference sequence). CDR3 region: CAWTAPGPSEDNEQFF. Here the CDR3 DNA reads TGTGCCTGGACTGCACCTGGTCCCTCGGAGGACAATGAGCAGTTCTTC.

Comment on this clone: A read error may produce the germline difference seen at one junction end. The chain couples TRBV7-7 to TRBJ2-1; 10 bases agree with TRBD1. CDR1 and CDR2 from the germline V gene are SSHAT and FNYEAQ (reference sequence). This CDR3 is built from 15 residues. CDR3 sequence: CASSLGTGVSSEQFF. The CDR3 DNA is TGTGCTAGCAGCTTAGGGACAGGGGTTTCTAGTGAGCAGTTCTTC. Supplemented by reference TRBV7-7 and TRBJ2-1, the full variable domain reads GAGVSQSPRYKVTKRGQDVTLRCDPISSHATLYWYQQALGQGPEFLTYFNYEAQPDKSGLPSDRFSAERPEGSISTLTIQRTEQRDSAMYRCASSLGTGVSSEQFFGPGTRLTVL.

The count of this clone is one. The chain has TRBV14 and TRBJ1-2, with 11 nucleotides matching TRBD1. The germline CDR1 and CDR2 sequences are SGHDN and FVKESK. This CDR3 has 14 amino acids. The ends lost 3 bases at V and 7 bases at J; junction bases unmatched: 4. The CDR3 DNA is TGTGCCAGCAGCCAGGACAGGGGGCGCGGTGGCTACACCTTC. This gives the protein CASSQDRGRGGYTF. The complete variable domain, with remaining parts taken from reference TRBV14 and TRBJ1-2, reads EAGVTQFPSHSVIEKGQTVTLRCDPISGHDNLYWYRRVMGKEIKFLLHFVKESKQDESGMPNNRFLAERTGGTYSTLKVQPAELEDSGVYFCASSQDRGRGGYTFGSGTRLTVV.

The chain has TRBV28 and TRBJ2-1, with 10 bases aligning to TRBD2. V gave up 7 bases and J gave up 3 bases; unmatched junction bases: 9. Germline assignment: CDR1 MDHEN and CDR2 SYDVKM. The CDR3 has 16 residues. The CDR3 region is CASNNIAGGGYNEQFF. The CDR3 DNA follows: TGTGCCAGCAATAACATAGCGGGAGGTGGCTACAATGAGCAGTTCTTC.

The V and J genes are TRBV3-1 (or the pseudogene TRBV3-2) and TRBJ1-6; D is uncertain. Germline V gene data show CDR1 as LGHDT and CDR2 as YNNKEL (reference sequence). This CDR3 has 14 residues. The V end lost 4 bases, the J end lost 7 bases, and 11 bases lay between the germline ends. The CDR3 DNA reads as TGTGCCAGCAGCCTCGGACTGGAAAATTCACCCCTCCACTTT. It yields the protein CASSLGLENSPLHF.

This sequence joins TRBV12-3 or TRBV12-4 and TRBJ1-4; TRBD1 aligns across 8 bases. The CDR3 has 13 amino acids. Trimming at V came to 5 bases and at J to 7 bases, leaving 3 bases not matched to a gene. The CDR3: CASSRQGTEKLFF. The CDR3 nucleotides are TGTGCCAGCAGTCGACAGGGGACTGAAAAACTGTTTTTT.

V gene TRBV18 combines with J gene TRBJ2-2; D is unresolved. The V end lost 1 base, the J end lost 4 bases, and 13 bases lay between the germline ends. This CDR3 has 16 residues. Germline V gene lookup returns CDR1 KGHSH and CDR2 LQKENI. CDR3 residues: CASSPLFAATTGELFF. CDR3 nucleotide sequence: TGTGCCAGCTCACCACTTTTCGCGGCAACCACCGGGGAGCTGTTTTTT. Drawing the rest from reference TRBV18 and TRBJ2-2, the complete variable domain is NAGVMQNPRHLVRRRGQEARLRCSPMKGHSHVYWYRQLPEEGLKFMVYLQKENIIDESGMPKERFSAEFPKEGPSILRIQQVVRGDSAAYFCASSPLFAATTGELFFGEGSRLTVL.

The chain employs TRBV11-2 and TRBJ2-1; 8 positions match TRBD2. The V and J ends lost 3 bases and 7 bases, in that order; junction bases with no gene match: 8. The CDR3 has 15 amino acids. The germline V gene encodes CDR1 SGHAT and CDR2 FQNNGV. The CDR3 is CASSLEAGAGNEQFF. The CDR3 nucleotides read TGTGCCAGCAGCTTGGAAGCGGGAGCCGGAAATGAGCAGTTCTTC.

In this sample, this clone turned up many times. Here the CDR3 reads CASSYGQVENTEAFF. In DNA, the CDR3 is TGTGCCAGCAGCTACGGACAGGTTGAGAACACTGAAGCTTTCTTT. This chain joins TRBV7-9 and TRBJ1-1, with TRBD1 matching 7 bases. Germline CDR1 SEHNR, CDR2 FQNEAQ (reference sequence). CDR3 length: 15 amino acids. Trimming cost V 4 bases and J 1 base; bases outside gene matches: 6.

The rearrangement uses TRBV5-1 and TRBJ2-7, with 9 bases matching TRBD1. The CDR3 runs to 14 residues. The germline V gene encodes CDR1 SGHRS and CDR2 YFSETQ. V was pared by 4 bases and J by 6 bases, with 8 bases of the junction left unmatched. CDR3 protein: CASSGGQGSGEQYF. The CDR3 coding sequence is TGCGCCAGCAGCGGAGGACAGGGGTCCGGCGAGCAGTACTTC.

This chain uses TRBV28 with TRBJ1-2, with D perhaps matching TRBD1 (5 bases). The V gene's germline CDR1 is MDHEN and CDR2 SYDVKM. Between the trimmed V and J ends, which lost 5 bases and 8 bases, there was a span of 18 bases. The CDR3 is 14 amino acids. CDR3 in DNA: TGTGCCAGCAGTACCTACAGGAGCCCAGGGGGCTACACCTTC. Encoded protein: CASSTYRSPGGYTF.

The chain combines TRBV19 with TRBJ1-1; maybe TRBD1 (6 bases). Germline V gene sequence: CDR1 LNHDA, CDR2 SQIVND (reference sequence). The germline V and J ends were trimmed by 2 bases and 3 bases, with 19 bases remaining between them. The length of the CDR3 is 17 residues. The CDR3: CASSIRARGRIDTEAFF. In nucleotides, the CDR3 is TGTGCCAGTAGTATAAGGGCCCGGGGGCGAATAGACACTGAAGCTTTCTTT. The full variable domain, with the rest looked up from reference TRBV19 and TRBJ1-1, is DGGITQSPKYLFRKEGQNVTLSCEQNLNHDAMYWYRQDPGQGLRLIYYSQIVNDFQKGDIAEGYSVSREKKESFPLTVTSAQKNPTAFYLCASSIRARGRIDTEAFFGQGTRLTVV.

The chain is built from TRBV7-2 and TRBJ1-5, with D possibly being TRBD1 (6 bases). Trimming left V 2 bases short and J 7 bases short, with 9 bases between. This CDR3 has 13 residues. Germline assignment: CDR1 SGHTA and CDR2 FQGNSA. The CDR3 DNA reads as TGTGCCAGCAGCTTACTACAGGGCCAGCCCCAGCATTTT. This encodes CASSLLQGQPQHF.

The V gene is TRBV7-6, the J gene TRBJ2-3; D unresolved. Germline CDR1 is SGHVS and CDR2 is FNYEAQ. Trimming removed 3 bases at V and 0 bases at J, with 10 bases between. The CDR3 extends over 15 amino acids. The CDR3 spells CASSLQQTSTDTQYF. The CDR3 DNA sequence: TGTGCCAGCAGCTTGCAGCAAACTAGCACAGATACGCAGTATTTT.

This rearrangement joins TRBV28 to TRBJ2-7; D not certain. The CDR3 has 14 residues. The V end lost 3 bases, the J end lost 2 bases, and 11 bases lay between the germline ends. The germline V gene has CDR1 MDHEN and CDR2 SYDVKM. The chain's CDR3 is CASSFQATPYEQYF. The CDR3, as DNA: TGTGCCAGCAGTTTTCAGGCCACTCCCTACGAGCAGTACTTC. Full variable domain (remainder filled in from reference TRBV28 and TRBJ2-7): DVKVTQSSRYLVKRTGEKVFLECVQDMDHENMFWYRQDPGLGLRLIYFSYDVKMKEKGDIPEGYSVSREKKERFSLILESASTNQTSMYLCASSFQATPYEQYFGPGTRLTVT.

This chain uses TRBV2 with TRBJ1-4, with D possibly TRBD1 on 5 matching bases. The CDR3 length is 12 residues. The germline gives CDR1 SNHLY, CDR2 FYNNEI. V dropped 6 bases and J dropped 5 bases, with 7 bases sitting between them. CDR3 in DNA: TGTGCCAGCAGAAACAGGAATGAAAAACTGTTTTTT. Its protein is CASRNRNEKLFF.

This chain uses TRBV9 with TRBJ2-7; 8 nucleotides line up with TRBD2. V lost 0 bases to trimming and J lost 5 bases; unmatched junction nucleotides: 7. The germline CDR1 and CDR2 sequences are SGDLS and YYNGEE. The CDR3 loop spans 15 amino acids. CDR3 amino acids: CASSVVRGGTNEQYF. The CDR3 region has the DNA TGTGCCAGCAGCGTAGTTCGCGGGGGGACGAACGAGCAGTACTTC.

The chain joins TRBV19 to TRBJ2-5, with D possibly being TRBD2 (6 bases). The V gene's germline CDR1 is LNHDA and CDR2 SQIVND (reference sequence). V lost 5 bases, J lost 5 bases, and 12 bases lay in between. The CDR3 consists of 13 residues. The CDR3 coding sequence is TGTGCCAGTAGTTGGAGGGTCTGGGAGACCCAGTACTTC. This gives the protein CASSWRVWETQYF.

The V call is TRBV11-2, the J call TRBJ1-1, with D unresolved. Trimming stripped 4 bases from V and 0 bases from J, with 6 bases between. Germline CDR1 and CDR2: SGHAT and FQNNGV. There are 13 residues in the CDR3. CDR3 nucleotides: TGTGCCAGCAGCTCCCGGATGAACACTGAAGCTTTCTTT. Amino acid sequence: CASSSRMNTEAFF. The full variable domain, in which reference TRBV11-2 and TRBJ1-1 provide the parts outside the CDR3, is EAGVAQSPRYKIIEKRQSVAFWCNPISGHATLYWYQQILGQGPKLLIQFQNNGVVDDSQLPKDRFSAERLKGVDSTLKIQPAKLEDSAVYLCASSSRMNTEAFFGQGTRLTVV.

This clone has only a few counts. This rearrangement joins TRBV9 to TRBJ2-1; D may be TRBD1 or TRBD2 (6 bases each). V lost 1 base to trimming and J lost 8 bases, with 10 bases between them. The CDR3 has 13 residues. Germline CDR1 reads SGDLS; CDR2 reads YYNGEE. CDR3 residues: CASSVRGVDEQFF. In nucleotides, the CDR3 is TGTGCCAGCAGCGTAAGGGGGGTAGATGAGCAGTTCTTC.

The chain recombines TRBV15 with TRBJ2-7; TRBD1 matches at 7 bases. Germline-derived CDR1 and CDR2 are LNHNV and YYDKDF (reference sequence). This CDR3 spans 14 amino acids. V was clipped by 3 bases and J by 7 bases; unmatched bases: 9. CDR3 amino acids: CATSRDTGVREQYF. The CDR3 region has the DNA TGTGCCACCAGCAGGGACACAGGGGTGAGAGAGCAGTACTTC.